A selection of T cell receptor beta chains follows, all from one sample in a study of T cell changes during pregnancy in multiple sclerosis. Libraries were prepared by immunoSEQ multiplex PCR; TCRdb keeps only in-frame clonotypes and omits some of them. The repertoire holds around 97,000 clones, with just over 90% as singletons. The source was peripheral blood, collected in the second trimester of pregnancy. These receptors were taken from a female donor in good health, enrolled as a control in a pregnancy study. CDR3s include the opening cysteine and the closing phenylalanine or tryptophan. A D gene is named only where the DNA matches it firmly. Rows may omit the clone size; those that give it use once, few, many or a size class.

>TRBV28|TRBJ2-1|NA|NA
TGTGCCAGCGGCCGAGGACTGGCATACAATGAGCAGTTCTTC
CASGRGLAYNEQFF
>TRBV5-6|TRBJ1-3|NA|NA
TGTGCCAGCAGCTTGGCGACATTCTACTCTGGAAACACCATATATTTT
CASSLATFYSGNTIYF
>TRBV5-3|TRBJ1-2|TRBD1|NA
TGTGCCAGAAGCTTTCCCCTCCACAGGGGGCGCGGGTATGGCTACACCTTC
CARSFPLHRGRGYGYTF
>TRBV5-1|TRBJ1-1|NA|NA
TGCGCCAGCAGCTTGCGGGGGGCCTCGAACACTGAAGCTTTCTTT
CASSLRGASNTEAFF
>TRBV10-3|TRBJ2-1|TRBD1|NA
TGTGCCATCAGAGGGACAGCTTACAATGAGCAGTTCTTC
CAIRGTAYNEQFF
>TRBV5-4|TRBJ2-3|TRBD2|NA
TGTGCCAGCAGCTTGGAAGCGGGGGGAAAAGATACGCAGTATTTT
CASSLEAGGKDTQYF
>TRBV19|TRBJ1-4|TRBD1|NA
TGTGCCAGTAGTTCTCGTCGGACAGGGCCAGGAGAAAAACTGTTTTTT
CASSSRRTGPGEKLFF
>TRBV28|TRBJ2-3|TRBD2|NA
TGTGCCAGCAGTTTTGGGAGGGGAGATACGCAGTATTTT
CASSFGRGDTQYF
>TRBV30|TRBJ1-2|NA|NA
TGTGCCTGGAGTCAGTGGCAGTCTAACTATGGCTACACCTTC
CAWSQWQSNYGYTF
>TRBV5-1|TRBJ1-6|TRBD1|NA
TGCGCCAGCAGCTTGACAGGGGAATCCTATAATTCACCCCTCCACTTT
CASSLTGESYNSPLHF
>TRBV9|TRBJ1-5|TRBD1|NA
TGTGCCAGCAGCGTAGGACAGGGAAAATATCAGCCCCAGCATTTT
CASSVGQGKYQPQHF
>TRBV4-1|TRBJ2-1|TRBD2|NA
TGCGCCAGCAGCCAAGGACTAGCGGGAGTTTCCTACAATGAGCAGTTCTTC
CASSQGLAGVSYNEQFF
>TRBV4-1|TRBJ2-1|NA|NA
TGCGCCAGCAGCCGAGAACCGGGGAATGAGCAGTTCTTC
CASSREPGNEQFF
>TRBV5-8|TRBJ1-1|NA|NA
TGTGCCAGCAGCTTGTTGGTATTCAGGGGAAGCGTCACTGAAGCTTTCTTT
CASSLLVFRGSVTEAFF
>TRBV19|TRBJ1-1|TRBD1|NA
TGTGCCAGTAGCTCCGCCCCCAGGACAGGGGGCACTGAAGCTTTCTTT
CASSSAPRTGGTEAFF
>TRBV2|TRBJ1-2|NA|NA
TGTGCCGGAACCGGGAACTATGGCTACACCTTC
CAGTGNYGYTF
>TRBV4-1|TRBJ1-2|TRBD1|NA
TGCGCCAGCAGCCCGGGACAGGCCTCGGCCTATGGCTACACCTTC
CASSPGQASAYGYTF
>TRBV14|TRBJ1-6|NA|once
TGTGCCAGCAGCCAAGAGCCGCAGGCCGATTCACCCCTCCACTTT
CASSQEPQADSPLHF
>TRBV7-8|TRBJ1-2|NA|NA
TGTGCCAGCAGCTTAGGAGATGCAGACACAAACTATGGCTACACCTTC
CASSLGDADTNYGYTF
>TRBV4-1|TRBJ2-1|NA|NA
TGCGCCAGCAGCCAAGCGAACTTGGGGGGATTATCCTACAATGAGCAGTTCTTC
CASSQANLGGLSYNEQFF
>TRBV28|TRBJ1-5|TRBD1|NA
TGTGCCAGCAGTTTGGACAGGGGGATTAATCAGCCCCAGCATTTT
CASSLDRGINQPQHF
>TRBV6-1|TRBJ2-3|NA|NA
TGTGCCAGCAGCATACAGGGAAGCACAGATACGCAGTATTTT
CASSIQGSTDTQYF
>TRBV5-1|TRBJ2-4|TRBD2|NA
TGCGCCAGCAGCGCAACTAGCGGGGGGGCAGGGGTCAAAAACATTCAGTACTTC
CASSATSGGAGVKNIQYF
>TRBV6-5|TRBJ1-1|NA|many
TGTGCCAGCAGCCAGGGGATTGGCACTGAAGCTTTCTTT
CASSQGIGTEAFF
>TRBV27|TRBJ2-3|TRBD2|NA
TGTGCCAGCAGTCTGGGACTAGCGGGAGATACGCAGTATTTT
CASSLGLAGDTQYF
>TRBV6-5|TRBJ2-1|NA|NA
TGTGCCAGCAGTCAATATGGGACTTCCTACAATGAGCAGTTCTTC
CASSQYGTSYNEQFF
>TRBV7-9|TRBJ2-7|NA|NA
TGTGCCAGCAGCTTAGCGGGGGCAGGCTTTTTGTACGAGCAGTACTTC
CASSLAGAGFLYEQYF
>TRBV30|TRBJ2-1|NA|NA
TGTGCCTGGAGAAGGTGGAGCTCCTACAATGAGCAGTTCTTC
CAWRRWSSYNEQFF
>TRBV6-1|TRBJ2-1|TRBD2|NA
TGTGCCAGCAGTGGCGGGAGGGGACCGCAGCAGTTCTTC
CASSGGRGPQQFF